The rows below give T cell receptor beta chains drawn from one sample of a study of PD-1 blockade in classical Hodgkin lymphoma. Repertoires were generated with immunoSEQ multiplex PCR, while TCRdb's copy carries only in-frame clones and drops some. Seen here are roughly 16,000 clones, around 82% observed once, and the top ten hold less than 15%. The sequencing here drew on peripheral blood mononuclear cells (PBMCs), taken before the fourth cycle of nivolumab. Source of these receptors: a human donor with classical Hodgkin lymphoma. CDR3s include the opening cysteine and the closing phenylalanine or tryptophan. A D gene is named only where the DNA matches it firmly. Clone size is given for some rows only: seen once, a few or many times, or a class if the clone is expanded.

j_gene: TRBJ2-3
d_gene: TRBD1
v_gene: TRBV5-1
abundance: .
CDR3nt: TGCGCCAGCAATCCGGGACAGGAATCTGATACGCAGTATTTT
CDR3aa: CASNPGQESDTQYF

j_gene: TRBJ2-3
d_gene: .
v_gene: TRBV5-1
abundance: .
CDR3nt: TGCGCCAGCAGCTTGTGGGGGGCAACAGATACGCAGTATTTT
CDR3aa: CASSLWGATDTQYF

j_gene: TRBJ1-4
d_gene: .
v_gene: TRBV6-5
abundance: .
CDR3nt: TGTGCCAGCAGCCTCCAGCCTGCAACTAATGAAAAACTGTTTTTT
CDR3aa: CASSLQPATNEKLFF

j_gene: TRBJ1-6
d_gene: .
v_gene: TRBV2
abundance: .
CDR3nt: TGTGCCAGCAGTGGGCTTCCAGGATTGGGTTCACCCCTCCACTTT
CDR3aa: CASSGLPGLGSPLHF

j_gene: TRBJ2-5
d_gene: .
v_gene: TRBV4-3
abundance: .
CDR3nt: TGCGCCAGCAGCCGCGGGACAGCCGCTCAAGAGACCCAGTACTTC
CDR3aa: CASSRGTAAQETQYF

j_gene: TRBJ1-2
d_gene: .
v_gene: TRBV7-9
abundance: .
CDR3nt: TGTGCCAGCAGCGCAAGGGGCAGCAACTATGGCTACACCTTC
CDR3aa: CASSARGSNYGYTF

j_gene: TRBJ2-5
d_gene: .
v_gene: TRBV5-1
abundance: .
CDR3nt: TGCGCCAGCAGCGGTACCGTTCCCGGGGAGACCCAGTACTTC
CDR3aa: CASSGTVPGETQYF

j_gene: TRBJ2-2
d_gene: TRBD2
v_gene: TRBV5-1
abundance: .
CDR3nt: TGCGCCAGCAGCTTGCCTCTAGCGGGGGGGAACACCGGGGAGCTGTTTTTT
CDR3aa: CASSLPLAGGNTGELFF

j_gene: TRBJ1-2
d_gene: .
v_gene: TRBV7-9
abundance: .
CDR3nt: TGTGCCAGCAGCGGAGACGCTAACTATGGCTACACCTTC
CDR3aa: CASSGDANYGYTF

j_gene: TRBJ1-1
d_gene: .
v_gene: TRBV14
abundance: .
CDR3nt: TGTGCCAGCAGCCCTGTGGTAGAAGCTTTCTTT
CDR3aa: CASSPVVEAFF

j_gene: TRBJ1-2
d_gene: TRBD1
v_gene: TRBV30
abundance: .
CDR3nt: TGTGCCTGGAGTAGGGACAGCTTAATCTATGGCTACACCTTC
CDR3aa: CAWSRDSLIYGYTF

j_gene: TRBJ2-2
d_gene: TRBD1
v_gene: TRBV7-9
abundance: .
CDR3nt: TGTGCCAGCAGCTTAGCGGGACAGCAGAACACCGGGGAGCTGTTTTTT
CDR3aa: CASSLAGQQNTGELFF

j_gene: TRBJ1-4
d_gene: TRBD1
v_gene: TRBV7-9
abundance: .
CDR3nt: TGTGCCAGCAGCTTGGACAGGGGGACGAATGAAAAACTGTTTTTT
CDR3aa: CASSLDRGTNEKLFF

j_gene: TRBJ1-2
d_gene: TRBD1
v_gene: TRBV7-9
abundance: .
CDR3nt: TGTGCCAGCAGCTCGACAGGGGGAAACTATGGCTACACCTTC
CDR3aa: CASSSTGGNYGYTF

j_gene: TRBJ2-5
d_gene: TRBD2
v_gene: TRBV11-1
abundance: once
CDR3nt: TGTGCCAGCAGCCAGAGGACTAGTTGGCAAGAGACCCAGTACTTC
CDR3aa: CASSQRTSWQETQYF

j_gene: TRBJ1-4
d_gene: .
v_gene: TRBV7-9
abundance: .
CDR3nt: TGTGCCAGTGCCTCCAGGGGCACAAATGAAAAACTGTTTTTT
CDR3aa: CASASRGTNEKLFF